This is a list of T cell receptor beta chains from one sample in a study of naive and memory T cell subsets. Each CDR3 protein is one row after TCRdb ran MiXCR on the 5' RACE reads. The sample lists roughly 48,000 distinct CDR3 sequences; about 4.8% were seen once. The source of these receptors is a female donor in good health. Both conserved end residues are part of each CDR3. The order of the fields is D gene, J gene, V gene, clone size, CDR3 protein, CDR3 DNA. The D gene is left open where the match is weak. Expanded clones are given a class, and other clones once, few, many or no size at all.

>.|TRBJ1-2|TRBV29-1|many
CSVLGGSGDRGYTF
TGCAGCGTTCTGGGGGGTAGCGGGGACCGAGGCTACACCTTC
>.|TRBJ2-7|TRBV10-3|many
CAISDPPSSYEQYF
TGTGCCATCAGTGATCCCCCCAGCTCCTACGAGCAGTACTTC
>TRBD2|TRBJ2-5|TRBV6-5|many
CASSYSGSLLETQYF
TGTGCCAGCAGTTACAGCGGGAGTCTATTAGAGACCCAGTACTTC
>.|TRBJ2-3|TRBV20-1|many
CSARLPQGPDTQYF
TGCAGTGCAAGACTACCCCAGGGGCCCGATACGCAGTATTTT
>.|TRBJ2-2|TRBV28|many
CASSLLAGELFF
TGTGCCAGCAGTTTATTGGCCGGGGAGCTGTTTTTT
>TRBD1|TRBJ2-7|TRBV28|many
CASSWGQVVREQYF
TGTGCCAGCAGTTGGGGACAGGTCGTACGGGAGCAGTACTTC
>.|TRBJ2-7|TRBV3-1|many
CASSRMEGAYSYEQYF
TGTGCCAGCAGCCGGATGGAGGGTGCCTACTCCTACGAGCAGTACTTC
>.|TRBJ1-5|TRBV18|few
CASSLAGAGNQPQHF
TGTGCCAGCTCCCTGGCAGGGGCGGGCAATCAGCCCCAGCATTTT
>.|TRBJ2-5|TRBV6-6|few
CASSFGGRRETQYF
TGTGCCAGCAGTTTCGGGGGGCGCCGAGAGACCCAGTACTTC
>TRBD2|TRBJ2-1|TRBV5-1|many
CASSFGAGGYNEQFF
TGCGCCAGCAGCTTCGGAGCGGGAGGGTACAATGAGCAGTTCTTC
>.|TRBJ1-1|TRBV20-1|many
CSARALSLEAEAFF
TGCAGTGCTAGAGCTCTCTCCTTGGAGGCTGAAGCTTTCTTT
>.|TRBJ1-1|TRBV5-1|many
CASSSTGPNTEAFF
TGCGCCAGCAGCTCCACAGGGCCGAACACTGAAGCTTTCTTT
>.|TRBJ2-1|TRBV7-4|few
CARVSAPFPNEQFF
TGTGCCAGGGTGAGCGCCCCCTTTCCTAATGAGCAGTTCTTC
>.|TRBJ2-2|TRBV29-1|many
CSVESGVTGELFF
TGCAGCGTTGAGTCAGGGGTTACCGGGGAGCTGTTTTTT
>TRBD2|TRBJ2-3|TRBV28|few
CASSFLAGGQDTQYF
TGTGCCAGCAGTTTCCTAGCGGGAGGGCAAGATACGCAGTATTTT
>.|TRBJ2-7|TRBV6-1|.
CATFSPGRMDYEQYF
TGTGCCACCTTTTCGCCCGGGCGGATGGACTACGAGCAGTACTTC
>.|TRBJ1-1|TRBV6-6|many
CASSYSTRSNTEAFF
TGTGCCAGCAGTTACTCGACGAGGTCGAACACTGAAGCTTTCTTT